The source of this TCR beta chain is a study of shared clonotypes between healthy human individuals. Overall study results and limits: Against clonotypes common to all four donors, non-shared ones had lower generation probabilities. Incomplete sequencing of sorted subsets was indicated by rarefaction despite large depth. Clonotype sharing among the donors was expected to vary with sequencing depth.

Assay runs were performed at deep level. Assay used: immunoSEQ multiplex PCR; TCRdb lists only in-frame clones, some missing. The sample gives 2 million to 2.5 million clones, 90% to 95% of which show up once; 0.39% is in the top ten. The V gene's germline CDR1 is SGHRS and CDR2 YFSETQ. The CDR3 contains 15 residues. Details on this clone: Its matching antigen is unknown.

This receptor was identified in a young man in good health. Some clones in this sample may be carry-over from other donors' samples. The specimen was naive CD4+ T cells from PBMCs. Subset given: CD45RA+ positively selected. This chain uses TRBV5-1 with TRBJ2-5; D gene ambiguous. The J call is in doubt because the DNA end fits TRBJ2-7 better. This CDR3 reads CASSFGSTERYEQYF. DNA for the CDR3: TGCGCCAGCAGCTTCGGGTCAACGGAGCGATACGAGCAGTACTTC.